This T cell receptor (beta chain) was identified during a study of CD8 T cells in ankylosing spondylitis. General observations from the study: Seven to nine highly homologous variants formed a TCR beta motif that appeared characteristic of ankylosing spondylitis blood. Researchers reportedly found disease-linked clones significantly enriched in matched ankylosing spondylitis synovial fluid. Disease-linked clones displayed a CD8+ phenotype and appeared relatively rarely in peripheral blood.

Quantitative 5'-RACE with molecular barcodes produced the TCR beta libraries. TCRdb ran MiXCR on the 5' RACE reads and lists one entry per CDR3 protein. In the table there are 250,000 to 400,000 distinct CDR3 sequences, roughly 10% of which are singletons. The V end was cut by 1 base, the J end by 6 bases, with 16 bases between. The germline CDR1 and CDR2 sequences are SEHNR and FQNEAQ (reference sequence). The CDR3 has 16 amino acids. Of note for this clonotype: Its target is not known.

The sequencing input was blood, either unsorted or a sorted T cell fraction (not recorded which). This TCR derives from a female donor with ankylosing spondylitis or in good health (not recorded which). This chain uses TRBV7-9 with TRBJ2-1; D is possibly TRBD1 or TRBD2 (6 bases each). CDR3 DNA sequence: TGTGCCAGCAGCTTAGGGGGGGCGGAGAGGCGCAATGAGCAGTTCTTC. This sequence encodes CASSLGGAERRNEQFF.